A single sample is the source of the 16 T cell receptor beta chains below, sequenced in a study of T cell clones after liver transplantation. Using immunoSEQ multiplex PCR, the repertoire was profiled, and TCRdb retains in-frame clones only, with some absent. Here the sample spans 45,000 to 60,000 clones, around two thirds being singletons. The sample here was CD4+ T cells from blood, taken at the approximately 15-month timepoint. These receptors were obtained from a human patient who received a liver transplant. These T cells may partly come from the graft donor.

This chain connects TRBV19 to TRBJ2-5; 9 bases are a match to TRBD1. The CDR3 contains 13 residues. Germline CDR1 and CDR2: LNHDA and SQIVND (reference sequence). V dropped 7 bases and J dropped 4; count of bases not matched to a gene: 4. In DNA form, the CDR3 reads TGTGCCAGTACCCCGGACAGGGGAGAGACCCAGTACTTC. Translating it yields CASTPDRGETQYF.

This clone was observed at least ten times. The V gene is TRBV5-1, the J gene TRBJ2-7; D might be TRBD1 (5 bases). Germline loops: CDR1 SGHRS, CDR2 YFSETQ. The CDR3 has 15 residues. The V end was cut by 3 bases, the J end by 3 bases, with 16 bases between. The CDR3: CASSSTPTAIYEQYF. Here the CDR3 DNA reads TGCGCCAGCAGCTCCACTCCGACAGCAATCTACGAGCAGTACTTC.

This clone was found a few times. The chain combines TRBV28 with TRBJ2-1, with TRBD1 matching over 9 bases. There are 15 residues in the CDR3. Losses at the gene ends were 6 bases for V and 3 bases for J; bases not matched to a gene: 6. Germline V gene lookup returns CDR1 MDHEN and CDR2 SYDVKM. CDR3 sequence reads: CASSIGQGSYNEQFF. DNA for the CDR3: TGTGCCAGCAGCATAGGACAGGGGAGCTACAATGAGCAGTTCTTC.

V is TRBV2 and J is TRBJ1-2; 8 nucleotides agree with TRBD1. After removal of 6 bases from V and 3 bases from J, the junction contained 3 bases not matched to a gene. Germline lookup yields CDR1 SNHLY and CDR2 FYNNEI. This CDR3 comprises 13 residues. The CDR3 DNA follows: TGTGCCAGCAGCCCACAGGGGGACTATGGCTACACCTTC. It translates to CASSPQGDYGYTF.

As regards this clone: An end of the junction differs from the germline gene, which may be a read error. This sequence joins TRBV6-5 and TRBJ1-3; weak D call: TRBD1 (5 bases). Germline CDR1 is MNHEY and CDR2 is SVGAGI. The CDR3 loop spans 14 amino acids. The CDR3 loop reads CASSYSGHENPIYF. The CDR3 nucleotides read TGTGCCAGCAGTTACTCCGGACACGAAAACCCCATATATTTT.

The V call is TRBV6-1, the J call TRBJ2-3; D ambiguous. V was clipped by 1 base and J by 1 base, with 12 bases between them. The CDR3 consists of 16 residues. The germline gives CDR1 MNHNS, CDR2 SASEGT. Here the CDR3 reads CASSEDLDGGTDTQYF. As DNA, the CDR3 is TGTGCCAGCAGTGAAGACCTGGATGGGGGCACAGATACGCAGTATTTT.

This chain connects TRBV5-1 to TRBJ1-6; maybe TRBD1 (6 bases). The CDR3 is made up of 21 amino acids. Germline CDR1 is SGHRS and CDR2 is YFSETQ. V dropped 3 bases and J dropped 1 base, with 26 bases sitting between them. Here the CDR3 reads CASSWEGVGGPFGSYNSPLHF. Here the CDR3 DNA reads TGCGCCAGCAGCTGGGAAGGGGTGGGGGGCCCCTTTGGGTCCTATAATTCACCCCTCCACTTT.

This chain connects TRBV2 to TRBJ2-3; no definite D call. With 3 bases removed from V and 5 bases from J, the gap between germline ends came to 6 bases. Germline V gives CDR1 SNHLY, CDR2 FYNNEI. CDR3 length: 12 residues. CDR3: CASSDFGDTQYF. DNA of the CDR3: TGTGCCAGCAGTGATTTCGGAGATACGCAGTATTTT. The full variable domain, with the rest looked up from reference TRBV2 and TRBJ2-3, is EPEVTQTPSHQVTQMGQEVILRCVPISNHLYFYWYRQILGQKVEFLVSFYNNEISEKSEIFDDQFSVERPDGSNFTLKIRSTKLEDSAMYFCASSDFGDTQYFGPGTRLTVL.

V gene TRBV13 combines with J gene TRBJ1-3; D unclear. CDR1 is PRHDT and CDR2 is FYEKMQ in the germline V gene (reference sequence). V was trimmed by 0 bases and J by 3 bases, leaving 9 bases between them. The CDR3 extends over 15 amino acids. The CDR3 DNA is TGTGCCAGCAGCTTAGGCTCGGGTTTTGGAAACACCATATATTTT. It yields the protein CASSLGSGFGNTIYF.

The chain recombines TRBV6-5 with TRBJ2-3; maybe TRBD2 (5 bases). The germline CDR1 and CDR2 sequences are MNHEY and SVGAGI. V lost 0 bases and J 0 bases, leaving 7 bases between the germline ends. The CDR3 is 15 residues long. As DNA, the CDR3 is TGTGCCAGCAGTTACTCACCGGGAAGCACAGATACGCAGTATTTT. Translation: CASSYSPGSTDTQYF.

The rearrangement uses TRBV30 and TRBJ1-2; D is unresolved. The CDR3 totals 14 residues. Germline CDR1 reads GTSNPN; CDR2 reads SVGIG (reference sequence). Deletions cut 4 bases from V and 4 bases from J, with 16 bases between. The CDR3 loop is CAWTPGSDLYGYTF. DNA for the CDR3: TGTGCCTGGACACCCGGATCGGACCTCTATGGCTACACCTTC.

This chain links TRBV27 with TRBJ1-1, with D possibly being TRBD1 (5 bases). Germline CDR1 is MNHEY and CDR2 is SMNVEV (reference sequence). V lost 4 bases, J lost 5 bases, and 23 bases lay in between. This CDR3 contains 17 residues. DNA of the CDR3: TGTGCCAGCAGTTATACGGCCCAAGTCCAGGGAGGGACTGAAGCTTTCTTT. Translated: CASSYTAQVQGGTEAFF.

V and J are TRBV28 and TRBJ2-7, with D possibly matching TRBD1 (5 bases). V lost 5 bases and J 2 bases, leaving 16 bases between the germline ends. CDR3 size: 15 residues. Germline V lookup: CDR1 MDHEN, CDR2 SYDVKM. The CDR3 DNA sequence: TGTGCCAGCAGTGAGACGACAGCAGGAGCCTACGAGCAGTACTTC. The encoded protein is CASSETTAGAYEQYF.

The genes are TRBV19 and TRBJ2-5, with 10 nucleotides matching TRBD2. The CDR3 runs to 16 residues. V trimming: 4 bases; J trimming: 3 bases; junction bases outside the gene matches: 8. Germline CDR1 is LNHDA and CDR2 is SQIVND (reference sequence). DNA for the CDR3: TGTGCCAGTAGTACAGGAGGGACTAGCGCGAAAGAGACCCAGTACTTC. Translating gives CASSTGGTSAKETQYF. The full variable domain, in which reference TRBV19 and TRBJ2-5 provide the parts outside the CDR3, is DGGITQSPKYLFRKEGQNVTLSCEQNLNHDAMYWYRQDPGQGLRLIYYSQIVNDFQKGDIAEGYSVSREKKESFPLTVTSAQKNPTAFYLCASSTGGTSAKETQYFGPGTRLLVL.

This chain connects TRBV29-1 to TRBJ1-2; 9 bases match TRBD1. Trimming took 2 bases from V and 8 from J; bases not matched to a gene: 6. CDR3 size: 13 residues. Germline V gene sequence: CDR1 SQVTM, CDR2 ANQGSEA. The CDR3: CSVETGQGIGYTF. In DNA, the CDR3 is TGCAGCGTTGAAACCGGACAGGGGATCGGCTACACCTTC. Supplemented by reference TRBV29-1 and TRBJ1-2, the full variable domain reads SAVISQKPSRDICQRGTSLTIQCQVDSQVTMMFWYRQQPGQSLTLIATANQGSEATYESGFVIDKFPISRPNLTFSTLTVSNMSPEDSSIYLCSVETGQGIGYTFGSGTRLTVV.

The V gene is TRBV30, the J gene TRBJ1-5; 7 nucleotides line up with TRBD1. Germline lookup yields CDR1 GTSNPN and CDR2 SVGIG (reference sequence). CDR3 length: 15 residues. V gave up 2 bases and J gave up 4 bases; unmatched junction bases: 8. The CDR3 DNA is TGTGCCTGGAGTATGCAGGGGGGACCAAATCAGCCCCAGCATTTT. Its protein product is CAWSMQGGPNQPQHF.